The clone carrying this T cell receptor (beta chain) was observed a single time. TCRdb re-derived calls from the RT-PCR reads in MiXCR, one entry per CDR3 protein. The sample includes 500,000 to 550,000 distinct CDR3 sequences, roughly 23% of them seen just once. The entry originates in a study of response to subunit inactivated influenza vaccine. The CDR3 runs to 16 residues. CDR1 DFQATT and CDR2 SNEGSKA come from the germline V gene (reference sequence). V trimming: 3 bases; J trimming: 6 bases; junction bases outside the gene matches: 6. The same sample was also used in a study of T cells expressing NK-cell markers. That paper states: Synthesis of TCR beta cDNA relied on 5'RACE template switching carrying UMIs.

This TCR was sampled from a man aged 50 or older who received an inactivated influenza vaccine. The source material was CD4+ T cells sorted from PBMCs, sampled about 13 days after vaccination. This sequence joins TRBV20-1 and TRBJ2-2; 14 nucleotides agree with TRBD2. The CDR3 bases are TGCAGTGCTAGGTCGCAGGGACTAGCGGGGGCCGGGGAGCTGTTTTTT. Encoded protein: CSARSQGLAGAGELFF.